This T cell receptor beta chain originates from a study of blood T cell repertoires in COVID-19. On the study more broadly: Sources were T cells, B-cell-depleted T cells, or PBMCs; the material itself was cDNA or gDNA.

Assay: immunoSEQ multiplex PCR; the TCRdb copy retains only in-frame clones and omits some. This repertoire shows about 230,000 clones, approximately 80% found once; its top ten account for around 6.8%. Germline assignment: CDR1 LGHDT and CDR2 YNNKEL (reference sequence). The CDR3 has 13 amino acids. The V segment lost 3 bases and the J segment 4 bases; nucleotides outside the gene matches: 0. This sequence was found in a woman aged 45-65 years with acute or convalescent COVID-19. Sequences were obtained from peripheral blood. V usage is TRBV3-1 (or the pseudogene TRBV3-2) and J usage is TRBJ1-3, with 7 bases identical to TRBD1. This chain's CDR3 is CASSQGQGNTIYF. The CDR3 DNA sequence: TGTGCCAGCAGCCAGGGACAGGGAAACACCATATATTTT.